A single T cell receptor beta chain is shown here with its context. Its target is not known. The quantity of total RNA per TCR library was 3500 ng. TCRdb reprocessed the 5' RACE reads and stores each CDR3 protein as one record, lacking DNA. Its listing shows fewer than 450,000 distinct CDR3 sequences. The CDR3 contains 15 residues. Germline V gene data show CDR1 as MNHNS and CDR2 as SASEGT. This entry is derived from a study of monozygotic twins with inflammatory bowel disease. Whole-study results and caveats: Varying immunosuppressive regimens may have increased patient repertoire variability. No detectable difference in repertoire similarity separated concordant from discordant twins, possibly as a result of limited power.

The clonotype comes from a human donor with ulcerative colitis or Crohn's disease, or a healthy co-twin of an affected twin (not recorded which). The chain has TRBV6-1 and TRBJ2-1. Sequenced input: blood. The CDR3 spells CASGDGFSVHNEQFF.